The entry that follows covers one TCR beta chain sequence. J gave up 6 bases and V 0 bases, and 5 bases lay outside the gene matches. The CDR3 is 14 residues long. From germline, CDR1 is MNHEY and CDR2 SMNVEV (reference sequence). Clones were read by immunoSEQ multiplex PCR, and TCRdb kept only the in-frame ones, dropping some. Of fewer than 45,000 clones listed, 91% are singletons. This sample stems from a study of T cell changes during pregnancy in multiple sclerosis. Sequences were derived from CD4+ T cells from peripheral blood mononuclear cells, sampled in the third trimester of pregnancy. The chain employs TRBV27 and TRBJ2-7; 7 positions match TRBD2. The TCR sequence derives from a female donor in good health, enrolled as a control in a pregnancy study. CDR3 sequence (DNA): TGTGCCAGCAGTTTATCCGGGAGGCCGGGCGAGCAGTACTTC. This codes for CASSLSGRPGEQYF.